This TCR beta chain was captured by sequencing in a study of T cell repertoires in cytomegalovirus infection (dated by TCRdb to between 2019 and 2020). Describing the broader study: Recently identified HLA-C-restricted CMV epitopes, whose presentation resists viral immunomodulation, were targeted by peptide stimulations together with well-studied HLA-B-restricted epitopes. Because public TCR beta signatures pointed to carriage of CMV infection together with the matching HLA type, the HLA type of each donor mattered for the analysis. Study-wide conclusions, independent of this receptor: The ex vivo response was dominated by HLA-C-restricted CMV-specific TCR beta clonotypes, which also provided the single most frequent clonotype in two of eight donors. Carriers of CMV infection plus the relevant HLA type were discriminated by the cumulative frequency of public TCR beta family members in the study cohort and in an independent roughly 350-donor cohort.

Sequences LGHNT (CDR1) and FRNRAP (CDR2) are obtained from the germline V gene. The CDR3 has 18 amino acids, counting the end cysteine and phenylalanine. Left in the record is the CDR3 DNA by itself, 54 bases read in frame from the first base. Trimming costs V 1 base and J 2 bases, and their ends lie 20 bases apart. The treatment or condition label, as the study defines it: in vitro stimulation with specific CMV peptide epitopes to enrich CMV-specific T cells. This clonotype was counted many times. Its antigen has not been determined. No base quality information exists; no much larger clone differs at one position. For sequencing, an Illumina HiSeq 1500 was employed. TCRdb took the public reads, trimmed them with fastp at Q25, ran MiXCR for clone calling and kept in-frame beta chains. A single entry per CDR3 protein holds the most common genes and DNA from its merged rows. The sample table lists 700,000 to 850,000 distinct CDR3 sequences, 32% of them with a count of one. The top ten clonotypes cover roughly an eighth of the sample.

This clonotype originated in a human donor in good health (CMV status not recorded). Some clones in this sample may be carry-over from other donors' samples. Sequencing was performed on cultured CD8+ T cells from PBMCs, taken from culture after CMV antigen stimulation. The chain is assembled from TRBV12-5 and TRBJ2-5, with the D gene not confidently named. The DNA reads TGTGCTAGTGGTTTGGATACCTTGGCAGGCTCCCCTCAAGAGACCCAGTACTTC. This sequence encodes CASGLDTLAGSPQETQYF.